This T cell receptor beta chain originates from a study of cytomegalovirus exposure and HLA in healthy donors. The study, taken as a whole, reports: Donor immune exposure was known only as CMV serostatus.

CDR3 length: 15 residues. Germline CDR1 and CDR2: LGHNT and FRNRAP. J lost 5 bases, V lost 3 bases, and 8 bases had no gene match. The PCR used 60 Vbeta and 13 Jbeta primers. Clones were sequenced by immunoSEQ multiplex PCR, and TCRdb holds only the in-frame ones, with some missing. The data contain 60,000 to 100,000 clones, 78% of them singletons. A note on this clone: Its target is not known.

The rearrangement uses TRBV12-5 and TRBJ2-5; 8 bases map to TRBD1. Sequenced: PBMCs. This sequence originates from a middle-aged man in good health and CMV-seronegative. The DNA of the CDR3 is TGTGCTAGTGGTTTAGGCAGGGGGCTTGTTGAGACCCAGTACTTC. Encoded protein: CASGLGRGLVETQYF.